This T cell receptor beta chain was sequenced for a study of blood T cell repertoires in COVID-19. As originally analysed: The assay estimated nucleated cells by amplifying reference gene primers. Method: immunoSEQ multiplex PCR; TCRdb's copy keeps in-frame clones and lacks some. V and J calls and clone size are copied from that table; D and trimming were computed from the DNA. The table records about 370,000 clones, 90% to 95% of them present only once. Sequencing input: PBMCs or T cells enriched from blood (not recorded which). This TCR was sampled from a woman between 35 and 50 years old who had been exposed to COVID-19.

CDR3 coding DNA: TGTGCCAGCAGCTTAGATGGGGGGGGCACAGATACGCAGTATTTT. It specifies CASSLDGGGTDTQYF. V gene TRBV7-6 combines with J gene TRBJ2-3; 7 bases match TRBD2. The CDR3 length is 15 residues. The V gene's germline CDR1 is SGHVS and CDR2 FNYEAQ. V was clipped by 1 base and J by 1 base; unmatched bases: 2.